Following are 13 T cell receptor beta chains from one sample sequenced in a study of glioma-infiltrating T cells after dendritic cell vaccination. Sequencing was performed with immunoSEQ multiplex PCR; in TCRdb, only in-frame clones are kept and a portion is missing. The data contain tens of thousands of clones, around nine tenths of them singletons. The sample was blood, taken before dendritic cell vaccination. The origin of the receptors is a human donor with glioblastoma.

The chain couples TRBV10-3 to TRBJ2-7; TRBD1 matches at 9 bases. The CDR3 totals 14 residues. Trimming cost V 6 bases and J 1 base; bases outside gene matches: 4. Germline V gene sequence: CDR1 ENHRY, CDR2 SYGVKD. The CDR3 nucleotides are TGTGCCATCAGAGGACAGGGGACGTCCTACGAGCAGTACTTC. It specifies CAIRGQGTSYEQYF.

The V and J genes are TRBV25-1 and TRBJ2-1, with D tentatively TRBD1 (5 bases). This CDR3 is built from 15 residues. CDR1 is MGHDK and CDR2 is SYGVNS in the germline V gene. V was pared by 2 bases and J by 5 bases, with 13 bases between. The CDR3 here is CASSEGASSHNEQFF. The CDR3 DNA reads as TGTGCCAGCAGTGAAGGGGCTAGTTCCCACAATGAGCAGTTCTTC.

The chain links TRBV6-5 to TRBJ2-2, with 8 nucleotides matching TRBD2. Germline V gives CDR1 MNHEY, CDR2 SVGAGI. CDR3 length: 14 residues. The J segment lost 9 bases and the V segment lost 11 bases, leaving 14 bases of the junction unmatched. This chain's CDR3 is CASSRDSGTRELFF. The DNA of the CDR3 is TGTGCCTCCTCGCGGGATAGCGGGACCCGGGAGCTGTTTTTT.

The genes are TRBV9 and TRBJ1-2; 7 bases agree with TRBD1. CDR3 length equals 14 residues. Germline trimming cut 3 bases from V and 7 bases from J; bases unmatched to any gene: 9. CDR1 is SGDLS, CDR2 YYNGEE, per germline. CDR3 amino acids: CASSEQGEVGGYTF. The CDR3 DNA reads as TGTGCCAGCAGCGAGCAGGGGGAGGTTGGTGGCTACACCTTC.

This chain connects TRBV7-2 to TRBJ1-2; no reliable D call. This CDR3 contains 12 residues. Trimming pared 5 bases from V and 4 bases from J, leaving 8 bases between. Germline V CDR1 and CDR2: SGHTA, FQGNSA. The CDR3 loop reads CASSPEVYGYTF. The CDR3 nucleotides are TGTGCCAGCAGCCCCGAGGTCTATGGCTACACCTTC.

This sequence joins TRBV5-5 and TRBJ2-1, with D uncertain. Trimming took 4 bases from V and 6 from J, leaving 5 bases between them. From germline, CDR1 is SGHKS and CDR2 YYEKEE (reference sequence). The CDR3 contains 11 residues. CDR3 region: CASSLRNEQFF. The CDR3 DNA is TGTGCCAGCAGCCTGCGCAATGAGCAGTTCTTC.

The rearrangement joins TRBV7-2 to TRBJ2-5, with 11 bases fitting TRBD2. Germline-derived CDR1 and CDR2 are SGHTA and FQGNSA. CDR3 size: 17 residues. The V gene end was trimmed by 3 bases and the J gene end by 2 bases; junction bases not matched to a gene: 8. CDR3 in DNA: TGTGCCAGCAGCTTGCGGCCTAGCGGGGGGTCTCAAGAGACCCAGTACTTC. Translation gives CASSLRPSGGSQETQYF.

A single count supports this clone. The chain recombines TRBV7-3 with TRBJ2-3; D is unresolved. The CDR3 consists of 14 residues. Germline CDR1 and CDR2: SGHTA and FQGTGA. V dropped 0 bases and J dropped 0 bases, with 4 bases sitting between them. CDR3 region: CASSLTRSTDTQYF. The CDR3 nucleotides are TGTGCCAGCAGCTTAACCCGGAGCACAGATACGCAGTATTTT.

The chain employs TRBV10-3 and TRBJ2-7; D not certain. V dropped 3 bases and J dropped 0 bases, with 9 bases sitting between them. This CDR3 region has 14 residues. Per germline, CDR1 ENHRY and CDR2 SYGVKD. CDR3 loop: CAISELTNSYEQYF. Here the CDR3 DNA reads TGTGCCATCAGTGAACTGACAAACTCCTACGAGCAGTACTTC.

V gene TRBV5-4 combines with J gene TRBJ1-5; 10 positions agree with TRBD1. The V segment lost 4 bases and the J segment 5 bases; nucleotides outside the gene matches: 3. The CDR3 runs 14 residues. Per germline, CDR1 SGHNT and CDR2 YYREEE (reference sequence). DNA of the CDR3: TGTGCCAGCAGCCGACAGGGGGCCGATCAGCCCCAGCATTTT. It yields the protein CASSRQGADQPQHF. The whole variable domain, remainder taken from reference TRBV5-4 and TRBJ1-5, is ETGVTQSPTHLIKTRGQQVTLRCSSQSGHNTVSWYQQALGQGPQFIFQYYREEENGRGNFPPRFSGLQFPNYSSELNVNALELDDSALYLCASSRQGADQPQHFGDGTRLSIL.

CDR3 loop: CSAETSTDTQYF. The CDR3 DNA follows: TGCAGCGCTGAGACTAGCACAGATACGCAGTATTTT. V usage is TRBV29-1 and J usage is TRBJ2-3; D remains ambiguous. Germline CDR1 and CDR2: SQVTM and ANQGSEA. Deletions cut 7 bases from V and 0 bases from J, with 8 bases between. This CDR3 is 12 amino acids long.

CDR3 protein: CSAPVTGKLFF. The CDR3 region has the DNA TGCAGTGCGCCCGTCACAGGGAAACTGTTTTTT. The J gene is TRBJ1-4, the V gene TRBV20-1, with a tentative D call TRBD1 (6 bases). V was clipped by 6 bases and J by 11 bases, with 13 bases between them. The CDR3 loop spans 11 amino acids. The germline gives CDR1 DFQATT, CDR2 SNEGSKA (reference sequence).

The rearrangement joins TRBV2 to TRBJ2-7; D is perhaps TRBD1 (5 bases). Germline V gives CDR1 SNHLY, CDR2 FYNNEI. The CDR3 totals 13 residues. Trimming pared 1 base from V and 9 bases from J, leaving 13 bases between. Here the CDR3 reads CASSEGQGDVQYF. DNA of the CDR3: TGTGCCAGCAGTGAAGGGCAGGGCGACGTGCAGTACTTC.